The clone carrying this T cell receptor beta chain is a singleton in its sample. Germline CDR1 reads LNHDA; CDR2 reads SQIVND (reference sequence). This CDR3 has 18 amino acids. J lost 5 bases, V lost 4 bases, and 11 bases had no gene match. This entry comes from a study of T cell changes during pregnancy in multiple sclerosis. The protocol was immunoSEQ multiplex PCR, while the TCRdb copy is restricted to in-frame clones and leaves out a portion. The table has fewer than 40,000 clones, around 90% seen once. The receptor was isolated from a female donor in good health, enrolled as a control in a pregnancy study. This chain links TRBV19 with TRBJ2-7, with TRBD2 matching 16 bases. The sample was CD4+ T cells from peripheral blood mononuclear cells, taken in the second trimester of pregnancy. The CDR3 DNA reads as TGTGCCAGTAGTAGGCGGGCCGGGACTAGCGGGAGGGTCCACGAGCAGTACTTC. As protein: CASSRRAGTSGRVHEQYF.